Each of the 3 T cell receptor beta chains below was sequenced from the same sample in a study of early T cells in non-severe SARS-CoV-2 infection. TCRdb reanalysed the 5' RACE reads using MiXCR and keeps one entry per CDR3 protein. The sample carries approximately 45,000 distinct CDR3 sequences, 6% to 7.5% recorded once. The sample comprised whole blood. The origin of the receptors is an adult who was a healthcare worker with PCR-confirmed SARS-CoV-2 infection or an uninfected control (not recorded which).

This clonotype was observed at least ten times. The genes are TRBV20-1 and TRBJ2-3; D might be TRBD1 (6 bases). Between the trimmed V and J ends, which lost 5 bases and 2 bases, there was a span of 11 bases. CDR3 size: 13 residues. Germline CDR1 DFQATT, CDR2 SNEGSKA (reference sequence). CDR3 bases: TGCAGTGCTCCCAGGGGAAACACAGATACGCAGTATTTT. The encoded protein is CSAPRGNTDTQYF.

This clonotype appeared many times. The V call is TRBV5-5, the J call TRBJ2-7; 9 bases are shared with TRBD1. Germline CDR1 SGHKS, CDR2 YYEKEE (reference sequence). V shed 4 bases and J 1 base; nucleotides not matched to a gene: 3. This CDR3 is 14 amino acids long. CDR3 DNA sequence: TGTGCCAGCAGCCCGGGACAGGGTTCCTACGAGCAGTACTTC. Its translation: CASSPGQGSYEQYF.

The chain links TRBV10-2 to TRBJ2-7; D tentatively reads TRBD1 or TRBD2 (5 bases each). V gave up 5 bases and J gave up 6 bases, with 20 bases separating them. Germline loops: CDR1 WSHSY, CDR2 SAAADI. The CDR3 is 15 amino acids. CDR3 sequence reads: CASSLAGTLGSEQYF. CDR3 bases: TGCGCCAGCAGTCTGGCCGGGACCCTGGGCTCCGAGCAGTACTTC.